This paragraph covers one T cell receptor beta chain sequence. It lacks a known antigen. No much larger clonotype is one base removed from it; base qualities were not supplied. This entry is derived from a study of shared clonotypes between healthy human individuals (dated by TCRdb to 2019 to 2021). Turning to the overall study: The cohort included a few men and a couple of women between 18 and 49 years of age. For each donor, three plates each were used for CD4 naive and CD4 memory, two plates were used for CD8 naive, and one plate was used for CD8 memory. To estimate repertoire size and how much clonotypes are shared between individuals, the study performed deep sequencing of blood TCR repertoires from 4 to 6 healthy adults. To increase sequencing depth and limit assay-specific biases, different laboratories used diverse techniques to prepare libraries and sequence TCR repertoires. Leukapheresis yielded between about 0.85 and 9 billion PBMCs per donor. The investigation overall reported the following: Across a handful of donors, approximately 4.6% of naive CD4, roughly 3.8% of naive CD8, about 2% of memory CD4, and over 0.35% of memory CD8 clonotypes were shared. The small number of donors limited the genetic and exposure-history diversity represented. Larger estimated clonotype richness was generally found for naive subsets than for memory subsets. Clonotypes shared by all four sorted-subset donors showed higher generation probabilities than non-shared clonotypes. Only blood was sampled, and tissue TCR repertoires likely differ from those in blood. Pairwise subsampling led to the expectation that sequencing depth would affect the degree of clonotype sharing among donors. Rarefaction of sorted-subset datasets indicated incomplete sequencing despite the large sequencing depth.

TCR CDR3 regions were amplified from genomic DNA by multiplex PCR using the deep immunoSEQ assay. Extracted genomic DNA from each cell subset was distributed evenly across all wells of several immunoSEQ 96-well plates, and each plate was treated as a replicate. For sorted subsets, approximately 210 ng of genomic DNA, equivalent to 25,000 to 35,000 T cell genomes, went into each replicate PCR. Purified libraries were measured with a Qubit 3.0 fluorometer, size-checked on a Bioanalyzer 2100, and measured again with the KAPA Library Quantification kit. Each immunoSEQ 96-well plate was sequenced on its own single-read 150-cycle Illumina NextSeq 550 flow cell. The source study handled its data this way. Because the immunoSEQ output held only junctional sequences and lacked quality scores, the filtering could not match the filtering applied to full-length reads. Sequences were annotated with PyIR, a Python wrapper for IgBLAST v1.9, and V/J genes and CDR3 were assigned using IMGT germline references. Any read was removed if the V/J assignment was weak (E-value above 1e-6), the CDR3 was missing, or the read contained stop codons, out-of-frame junctions, or ambiguous translated residues. A V3J clonotype was defined by an identical inferred V gene, J gene, and CDR3 amino acid sequence. Percentage overlap between repertoires was computed as shared unique clonotypes divided by the size of the smaller repertoire. Repertoire richness was assessed with RTK rarefaction, the Chao1 estimator, and Recon v2.1 estimates of unobserved clonotypes. For all TCRbeta clonotypes obtained by the gDNA method from four donors, generation probabilities were computed with OLGA. TCRdb obtained this table from immuneACCESS and retained in-frame rearrangements with V and J assigned. These tables miss some clones; where compared with another copy, unresolved V genes account for less than half of the shortfall, and the remainder is unexplained. V and J calls and clone size are as listed in that table; D and trimming were resolved from the DNA. Counted in this sample were around 1,900,000 clones; 80% to 95% of them appeared once. The ten biggest clones cover around 1.8% of the sample.

CD8 naive samples consisted of CD45RO-negative cells that were positively selected for CCR7, yielding a CD45RA+CCR7+ population without TemRA cells. The donors were healthy, HIV-negative adults who had no recently reported acute infections or vaccinations. Every donor was a Caucasian adult living in Nashville, Tennessee, USA. After blood collection by leukapheresis, PBMCs were isolated using Ficoll-Histopaque density gradient centrifugation and then cryopreserved in the vapor phase of liquid nitrogen. Purity and quantity of every magnetically sorted T cell population were checked by analytical flow cytometry. From each sorted fraction, genomic DNA was isolated and quantified by UV absorbance on a Nanodrop 2000c. At the junction V is shortened by 10 bases and J by 4 bases; bases outside the gene matches: 3. In the germline V gene, CDR1 corresponds to MDHEN and CDR2 to SYDVKM. Inclusive of the bounding cysteine and phenylalanine, the CDR3 is 13 residues long. The only DNA kept is the CDR3, 39 bases in frame from the first base.

This TCR was recovered from a man aged 18-30 years in good health. Some clones in this sample may be carry-over from other donors' samples. The chain is encoded by TRBV28 joined to TRBJ2-2; 10 bases in between match TRBD1. Specimen: naive CD8+ T cells from PBMCs. The meaning of the sample's cell subset or site label: CD45RA+CCR7+. The CDR3 protein: CATGQGGTGELFF. The sequenced DNA: TGTGCCACCGGACAGGGGGGCACCGGGGAGCTGTTTTTT. Here the CDR3 is joined to the reference TRBV28 and TRBJ2-2 genes, and the full variable domain is: DVKVTQSSRYLVKRTGEKVFLECVQDMDHENMFWYRQDPGLGLRLIYFSYDVKMKEKGDIPEGYSVSREKKERFSLILESASTNQTSMYLCATGQGGTGELFFGEGSRLTVL.